This record concerns one T cell receptor (beta chain) sequence. There is no known antigen for this receptor. One junction end disagrees with the germline gene, perhaps due to a read error. This specimen belongs to a study of tumor-infiltrating lymphocytes in primary liver carcinoma (dated by TCRdb to 2017 to 2019). Background for the entire study: The five patients, three men and two women aged 30 to 69 years, had hepatocellular carcinoma (four) or combined HCC and intrahepatic cholangiocarcinoma (one). Tumors of the five patients were stage T1-T3 N0M0 with maximum diameters of about 4 to 10 cm. Each sample produced about 3.5 to 8 million productive TCRbeta reads, and read depth showed no significant difference between tissue types. TCRbeta repertoire sequencing, expression microarrays and whole-exome sequencing were combined in the study across five regions of each liver tumor, with adjacent normal tissue and blood also included. A total of 35 specimens from 5 patients went through TCRbeta repertoire sequencing, namely 25 tumor regions, 5 adjacent noncancerous liver tissues and 5 peripheral blood samples. The 20 to 30 tumor region samples were profiled with Agilent mRNA microarrays so that TCRbeta repertoire diversity could be related to the local molecular phenotype. Technical replicate repertoires showed high reproducibility, with mean shared-clone rates around 0.9 and correlation coefficients above 0.95.

The germline V gene yields LGHNA for CDR1 and YSLEER for CDR2. The CDR3, from cysteine to phenylalanine, totals 15 residues. Kept here is only the CDR3 DNA, which spans 45 bases and is read in frame from base 1. A constant-region primer and ProtoScript II reverse transcriptase were used to reverse-transcribe TCRbeta-specific cDNA from roughly 0.55 ug total RNA. Three nested multiplex PCR rounds, following a slightly modified ARM-PCR procedure, were used to build the TCRbeta libraries. Each of the first two PCR rounds ran for about 10 cycles and used multiplex TRBV1-TRBV30 forward primers together with a Cbeta reverse primer. A final 25-cycle PCR with Deep VentR polymerase added sample barcodes and Illumina adapters. Amplicons of 200-500 bp were gel-purified with a QIAquick gel extraction kit before sequencing. TCRbeta amplicons were sequenced on an Illumina HiSeq 2500 with 250-bp paired-end reads. On the authors' methods: Quality trimming of reads was performed with Trimmomatic v0.33, and paired reads were merged with FLASH v1.2.11 so that full CDR3 sequences could be recovered. V, D and J germline segments were assigned to the rearranged TCRbeta sequences by MiGEC v1.2.1b. VDJtools v1.0.0 computed clonotype statistics and Shannon-Wiener diversity indices. To cut down on sampling bias, every analysis after diversity analysis relied on just the 250 most abundant clonotypes from each sample. Through fastp at Q25 and MiXCR, TCRdb rebuilt clones from the public reads, retaining in-frame beta chains. Rows matching on CDR3 protein sequence are summarized as one entry with the most common DNA and genes. V and J calls and clone size were set by TCRdb, not the authors. The sample table lists 50,000 to 65,000 distinct CDR3 sequences, about 71% of them with a count of one. The top ten clones comprise around 44% of the sample.

Total RNA and DNA were co-extracted without cell sorting from about 19-30 mg of bulk tissue using the AllPrep DNA/RNA mini kit. Between late 2015 and early 2016, roughly five patients in China with histopathologically diagnosed primary liver carcinoma had their tumors surgically resected. At the time of sampling, the patients were treatment-naive and had chronic HBV infection. Each tumor was sampled at five spatially separated regions: the tumor centre plus the superior, inferior, left-lateral and right-lateral poles. Histology showed that every tumor sample contained more than 80% viable tumor cells. Each fresh piece of tumor and adjacent tissue was cut in two, with one half stored in RNAlater at -80 degrees C and the other half sent for histology. General findings and caveats noted by the study authors: The top 250 clones made up a significantly larger repertoire fraction in tumors than in blood (p = 0.039). With just a handful of patients in the study, the authors point out that the findings should be validated in a larger study. Comparison of CD4+ and CD8+ T cell repertoires was precluded by the use of bulk unsorted samples. Pairs of tumor regions showed greater repertoire overlap (mean about 36%) than tumor-adjacent pairs (17%) or tumor-blood pairs (approximately 14%), which is consistent with antigen-driven expansion. Because only the TCR beta chain was sequenced and unpaired alpha chains were not captured, true repertoire diversity is likely underestimated. Only roughly 8-25% of top clones appeared in all five regions of a tumor, which suggests that tumor-infiltrating T cells are spatially heterogeneous.

Material for sequencing was liver tumor tissue from sampling region 4. The cell subset or site label corresponds to: tumor region T4, right-lateral pole. The sequence is built from TRBV4-3 and TRBJ1-3; the D segment cannot be called with confidence. The receptor was isolated from a man aged 35 to 55 with primary liver carcinoma and hepatitis B virus infection. The CDR3 reads CASSHNQSSGNTIYF. The nucleotide sequence is TGCGCCAGCAGCCACAACCAAAGCTCTGGAAACACCATATACTTT.